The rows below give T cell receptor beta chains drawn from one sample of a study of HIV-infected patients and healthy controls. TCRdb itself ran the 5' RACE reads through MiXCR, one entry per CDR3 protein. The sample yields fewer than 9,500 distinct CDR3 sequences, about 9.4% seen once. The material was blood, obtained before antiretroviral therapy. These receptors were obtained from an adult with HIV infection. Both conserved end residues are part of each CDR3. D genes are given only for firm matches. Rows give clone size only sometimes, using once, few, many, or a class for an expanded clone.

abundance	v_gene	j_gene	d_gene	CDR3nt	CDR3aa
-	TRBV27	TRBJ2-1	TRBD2	TGTGCCAGCAGTTTATTACTAGCGGGGTGGAATGAGCAGTTCTTC	CASSLLLAGWNEQFF
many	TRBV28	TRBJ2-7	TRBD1	TGTGCCAGCAGTTTCTCCTTGGGACAGGGGCCCTCCTACGAGCAGTACTTC	CASSFSLGQGPSYEQYF
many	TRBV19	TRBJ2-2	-	TGTGCCAGTTCGGGTACTACTTGGGGCACCGGGGAGCTGTTTTTT	CASSGTTWGTGELFF
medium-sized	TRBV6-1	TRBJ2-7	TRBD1	TGTGCCAGCTTTAGGACAGGGATTTACGAGCAGTACTTC	CASFRTGIYEQYF
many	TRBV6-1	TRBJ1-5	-	TGTGCCAGCAGAGAGAGGGGTAATCAGCCCCAGCATTTT	CASRERGNQPQHF
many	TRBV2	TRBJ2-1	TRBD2	TGTGCCAGCAGTTTAGCGGGCAACTCCTACAATGAGCAGTTCTTC	CASSLAGNSYNEQFF
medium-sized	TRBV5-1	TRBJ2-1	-	TGCGCCAGCAGTGATGACCTGGGGGTCCACAATGAGCAGTTCTTC	CASSDDLGVHNEQFF
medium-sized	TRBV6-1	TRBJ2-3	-	TGTGCCAGCAGTGGGACAACAGATACGCAGTATTTT	CASSGTTDTQYF
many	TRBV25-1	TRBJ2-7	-	TGTGCCAGCAGTGAATACTTCTCCTACGAGCAGTACTTC	CASSEYFSYEQYF
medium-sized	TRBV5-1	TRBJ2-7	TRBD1	TGCGCCAGCAGCCGGACAGGGGAGTTCTCCTACGAGCAGTACTTC	CASSRTGEFSYEQYF
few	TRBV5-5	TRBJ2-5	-	TGTGCCAGCAGCTTGGAGGCCCTGTGGGAGACCCAGTACTTC	CASSLEALWETQYF
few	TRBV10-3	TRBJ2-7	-	TGTGCCATCAGTGCTGCCGGATCGCCCTACGAGCAGTACTTC	CAISAAGSPYEQYF
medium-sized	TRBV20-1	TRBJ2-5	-	TGCAGCCCTCTGGCGGGGGCCTCCCTAAAAGAGACCCAGTACTTC	CSPLAGASLKETQYF
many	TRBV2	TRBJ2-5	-	TGTGCCAGCAGGAGTTTGAGTCTGGAGACCCGGGGCGGAGAGACCCAGTACTTC	CASRSLSLETRGGETQYF
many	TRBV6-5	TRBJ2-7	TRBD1	TGTGCCAGCAGTTACTGGGGACAGGCGAGCTCCTACGAGCAGTACTTC	CASSYWGQASSYEQYF
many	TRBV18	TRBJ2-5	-	TGTGCCAGCTCACCAGCACTCCAAGAGACCCAGTACTTC	CASSPALQETQYF
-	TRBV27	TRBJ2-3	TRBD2	TGTGCCAGCAGTGGTACCGGGGGGGGAAGTATCGCAGATACGCAGTATTTT	CASSGTGGGSIADTQYF
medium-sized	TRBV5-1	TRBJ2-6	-	TGCGCCAGCAGCGCGGTGGACATTTTAATCTCTGGGGCCAACGTCCTGACTTTC	CASSAVDILISGANVLTF
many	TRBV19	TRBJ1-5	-	TGTGCCAGTAAAATCTATGGGGAGGGAGGTCAGCCCCAGCATTTT	CASKIYGEGGQPQHF
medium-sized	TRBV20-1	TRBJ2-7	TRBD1	TGCAGTGTGAGCGGGACAGGGGGAGGGTACGAGCAGTACTTC	CSVSGTGGGYEQYF
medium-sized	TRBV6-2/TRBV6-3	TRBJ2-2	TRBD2	TGTGCCAGCACCCCAGTACTAGCGGGAACCGGGGAGCTGTTTTTT	CASTPVLAGTGELFF
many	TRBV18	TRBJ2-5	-	TGTGCCAGCTCACCAGACGTCGGCAGATACCAAGAGACCCAGTACTTC	CASSPDVGRYQETQYF
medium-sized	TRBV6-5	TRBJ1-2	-	TGTGCCAGCAGTTACTCTCCTGGGTATGGCTACACCTTC	CASSYSPGYGYTF
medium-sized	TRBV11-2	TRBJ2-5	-	TGTGCCAGCAGCTTAGGTGGATCTATATTAGAAGTGTGGGAGACCCAGTACTTC	CASSLGGSILEVWETQYF
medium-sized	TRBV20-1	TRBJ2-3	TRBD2	TGCAGTGCTAGGCTAGCGGATACCACAGATACGCAGTATTTT	CSARLADTTDTQYF
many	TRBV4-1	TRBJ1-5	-	TGCGCCAGCAGTCGGACGGGAGATAGCAATCAGCCCCAGCATTTT	CASSRTGDSNQPQHF
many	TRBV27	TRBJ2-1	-	TGTGCCAGCAGCCCGCATGAGTTGAGCTCCTACAATGAGCAGTTCTTC	CASSPHELSSYNEQFF
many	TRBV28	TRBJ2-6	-	TGTGCCAGCAGTTCAACGACCGTGGGGGGGGCCAACGTCCTGACTTTC	CASSSTTVGGANVLTF
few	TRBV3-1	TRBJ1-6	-	TGTGCCAGCAGCCGAGGGACCGCAACGCTCCATAATTCACCCCTCCACTTT	CASSRGTATLHNSPLHF
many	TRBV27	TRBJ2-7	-	TGTGCCAGCAGCGGTAGGGGCCCGGGCGAGCAGTACTTC	CASSGRGPGEQYF
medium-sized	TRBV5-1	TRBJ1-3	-	TGCGCCAGCAGCCCGGGTGGCGGTTCTGGAAACACCATATATTTT	CASSPGGGSGNTIYF
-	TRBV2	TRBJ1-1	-	TGTGCCAGCAGGAGGACAGATACCCGAGACACTGAAGCTTTCTTT	CASRRTDTRDTEAFF
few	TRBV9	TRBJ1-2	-	TGTGCCAGCAGCGTAGCTGCGTATGGCTACACCTTC	CASSVAAYGYTF
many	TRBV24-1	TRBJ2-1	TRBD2	TGTGCCACCAGCGAAAGGCCCCCGGGACTAGTAAGCAATGAGCAGTTCTTC	CATSERPPGLVSNEQFF
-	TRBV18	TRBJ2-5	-	TGTGCCAGCTCACCAGGGAGTGAAGAGACCCAGTACTTC	CASSPGSEETQYF
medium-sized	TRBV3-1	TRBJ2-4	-	TGTGCCAGCAGCCAGGAAGGAGGGAACATTCAGTACTTC	CASSQEGGNIQYF
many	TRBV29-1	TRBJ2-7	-	TGCAGCGTCGTACAACTAGGACTTGGGGCCTACGAGCAGTACTTC	CSVVQLGLGAYEQYF
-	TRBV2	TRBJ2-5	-	TGTGCCAGCAGGATAGGACCGCTCCAAGAGACCCAGTACTTC	CASRIGPLQETQYF
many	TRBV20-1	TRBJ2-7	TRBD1	TGCAGCCTACGGACAGGACTCTACGAGCAGTACTTC	CSLRTGLYEQYF
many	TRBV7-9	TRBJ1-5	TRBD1	TGTGCCAGCAGCCCGGGAGACAGGGTCAGCAATCAGCCCCAGCATTTT	CASSPGDRVSNQPQHF
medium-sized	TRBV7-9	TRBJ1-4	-	TGTGCCAGCGAAGGTGGGAGTGAAAAACTGTTTTTT	CASEGGSEKLFF
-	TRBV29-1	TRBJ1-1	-	TGCAGCGTTGAAGCAGAGGGACACCTGAACACTGAAGCTTTCTTT	CSVEAEGHLNTEAFF
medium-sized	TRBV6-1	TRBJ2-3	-	TGTGCCAGCACTGAACCTTGGGGAACAGATACGCAGTATTTT	CASTEPWGTDTQYF
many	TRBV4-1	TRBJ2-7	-	TGCGCCAGCAGCCAAGATCTGCCCCCCACCGAGCAGTACTTC	CASSQDLPPTEQYF
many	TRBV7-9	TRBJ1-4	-	TGTGCCAGCAGTCCTCGGACAGCAACTAATGAAAAACTGTTTTTT	CASSPRTATNEKLFF
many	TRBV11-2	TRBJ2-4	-	TGTGCCAGCAGCCCCCTGGGAAACATTCAGTACTTC	CASSPLGNIQYF
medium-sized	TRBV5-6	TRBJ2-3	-	TGTGCCAGCAGCTTGAAGGGGTGGGCCACAGATACGCAGTATTTT	CASSLKGWATDTQYF
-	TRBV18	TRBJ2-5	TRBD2	TGTGCCAGCTCACCCTCGACCGGCGGGAGGGCCGGAGAGACCCAGTACTTC	CASSPSTGGRAGETQYF
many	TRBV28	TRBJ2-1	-	TGTGCCAGCAGCAGGTTCCGGGGCCCTAACAATGAGCAGTTCTTC	CASSRFRGPNNEQFF
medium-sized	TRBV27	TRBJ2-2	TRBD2	TGTGCCAGCAGTTTCAGCGGGAAGGGGGAGCTGTTTTTT	CASSFSGKGELFF